A single sample gave rise to the 5 T cell receptor beta chains below, sequenced in a study of T cell repertoires in cytomegalovirus infection. Using its own MiXCR run on the reads, TCRdb lists one record per CDR3 protein. The sample has hundreds of thousands of distinct CDR3 sequences, 5% to 8.5% seen once. Sequencing was carried out using PBMCs. These receptor sequences come from a human donor in good health (CMV status not recorded). Some clones in this sample may be carry-over from other donors' samples.

In its sample, this clonotype was seen many times. The V and J genes are TRBV7-2 and TRBJ2-5; D might be TRBD1 (5 bases). V was clipped by 4 bases and J by 0 bases, with 12 bases between them. The CDR3 is 15 amino acids. Germline V CDR1 and CDR2: SGHTA, FQGNSA. Here the CDR3 DNA reads TGTGCCAGCAGCTCCCTAGGGGCGAACCAAGAGACCCAGTACTTC. Protein: CASSSLGANQETQYF.

Many counts were recorded for this clonotype. This CDR3 reads CASSLERWGATYNEQFF. The DNA of the CDR3 is TGTGCCAGCAGCTTAGAGAGGTGGGGGGCGACCTACAATGAGCAGTTCTTC. The chain links TRBV7-2 to TRBJ2-1; D tentatively fits TRBD1 or TRBD2 (6 bases each). V was trimmed by 1 base and J by 2 bases, leaving 15 bases between them. This CDR3 comprises 17 residues. Germline V gives CDR1 SGHTA, CDR2 FQGNSA.

This clonotype was detected ten times or more. J is TRBJ2-7 and V is TRBV7-2; D gene unclear. Germline V gene lookup returns CDR1 SGHTA and CDR2 FQGNSA. Trimming pared 4 bases from V and 5 bases from J, leaving 6 bases between. The CDR3 covers 11 residues. The CDR3 here is CASSSLDEQYF. CDR3 DNA sequence: TGTGCCAGCAGCTCCCTGGACGAGCAGTACTTC.

This clonotype was counted many times. The V call is TRBV4-3, the J call TRBJ2-7; TRBD1 or TRBD2 may be the D gene (5 bases each). The CDR3 covers 14 residues. The V gene's germline CDR1 is LGHNA and CDR2 YSLEER. V gave up 5 bases and J gave up 2 bases, with 13 bases separating them. The DNA for the CDR3 is TGCGCCAGCAGCAGGGGACCTGGGACCTACGAGCAGTACTTC. As protein: CASSRGPGTYEQYF.

In its sample, this clonotype was seen many times. The chain employs TRBV4-3 and TRBJ2-5; 13 nucleotides align to TRBD2. The CDR3 spans 19 residues. Germline lookup yields CDR1 LGHNA and CDR2 YSLEER. V shed 1 base and J 3 bases; nucleotides not matched to a gene: 11. The CDR3 is CASSQGVTSGGAVEETQYF. CDR3 nucleotides: TGCGCCAGCAGCCAAGGCGTAACTAGCGGGGGGGCGGTCGAAGAGACCCAGTACTTC.